This T cell receptor (delta chain) is drawn from a study of Vδ1+ human thymocytes. Study-wide results and limits: Many TRG clonotypes were shared between donors; TRD repertoires were essentially private. Thymic TRG and TRD repertoires appeared highly polyclonal. Unexpected Vdelta2 sequences could cause misinterpretation of bulk repertoire data. Unlike peripheral blood Vdelta1+ controls, thymic delta-chain sequences included 15% to 20% Vdelta2 and few Vdelta3.

About this clone itself: Its antigen is as yet unknown.

J gave up 1 base and V 3 bases, and 23 bases lay outside the gene matches. Looked up from germline, CDR1 is TSWWSYY and CDR2 is QGS. The length of the CDR3 is 22 residues. Extracted RNA was reverse transcribed into cDNA. The CDR3 regions were amplified by multiplex PCR from V-gene primers to a constant-region primer. TCRdb processed the multiplex PCR reads again with the CATT caller. The repertoire holds 24,000 or so delta-chain clones, with about 29% as singletons. The specimen sequenced was Vdelta1+ gamma-delta thymocytes from the thymus. Subset given: FACS-sorted CD3+ TCRalphabeta- TCRVdelta1+ TCRVdelta2- thymocytes. This clonotype was sampled from a boy under two years old who had congenital heart surgery. The chain recombines TRDV1 with TRDJ1; TRDD3 matches at 10 bases. CDR3 sequence: CALGDRFLRQRLGDPRTDKLIF. The CDR3 region has the DNA TGTGCTCTTGGGGATAGATTCCTACGGCAAAGACTGGGGGATCCCCGCACCGATAAACTCATCTTT.